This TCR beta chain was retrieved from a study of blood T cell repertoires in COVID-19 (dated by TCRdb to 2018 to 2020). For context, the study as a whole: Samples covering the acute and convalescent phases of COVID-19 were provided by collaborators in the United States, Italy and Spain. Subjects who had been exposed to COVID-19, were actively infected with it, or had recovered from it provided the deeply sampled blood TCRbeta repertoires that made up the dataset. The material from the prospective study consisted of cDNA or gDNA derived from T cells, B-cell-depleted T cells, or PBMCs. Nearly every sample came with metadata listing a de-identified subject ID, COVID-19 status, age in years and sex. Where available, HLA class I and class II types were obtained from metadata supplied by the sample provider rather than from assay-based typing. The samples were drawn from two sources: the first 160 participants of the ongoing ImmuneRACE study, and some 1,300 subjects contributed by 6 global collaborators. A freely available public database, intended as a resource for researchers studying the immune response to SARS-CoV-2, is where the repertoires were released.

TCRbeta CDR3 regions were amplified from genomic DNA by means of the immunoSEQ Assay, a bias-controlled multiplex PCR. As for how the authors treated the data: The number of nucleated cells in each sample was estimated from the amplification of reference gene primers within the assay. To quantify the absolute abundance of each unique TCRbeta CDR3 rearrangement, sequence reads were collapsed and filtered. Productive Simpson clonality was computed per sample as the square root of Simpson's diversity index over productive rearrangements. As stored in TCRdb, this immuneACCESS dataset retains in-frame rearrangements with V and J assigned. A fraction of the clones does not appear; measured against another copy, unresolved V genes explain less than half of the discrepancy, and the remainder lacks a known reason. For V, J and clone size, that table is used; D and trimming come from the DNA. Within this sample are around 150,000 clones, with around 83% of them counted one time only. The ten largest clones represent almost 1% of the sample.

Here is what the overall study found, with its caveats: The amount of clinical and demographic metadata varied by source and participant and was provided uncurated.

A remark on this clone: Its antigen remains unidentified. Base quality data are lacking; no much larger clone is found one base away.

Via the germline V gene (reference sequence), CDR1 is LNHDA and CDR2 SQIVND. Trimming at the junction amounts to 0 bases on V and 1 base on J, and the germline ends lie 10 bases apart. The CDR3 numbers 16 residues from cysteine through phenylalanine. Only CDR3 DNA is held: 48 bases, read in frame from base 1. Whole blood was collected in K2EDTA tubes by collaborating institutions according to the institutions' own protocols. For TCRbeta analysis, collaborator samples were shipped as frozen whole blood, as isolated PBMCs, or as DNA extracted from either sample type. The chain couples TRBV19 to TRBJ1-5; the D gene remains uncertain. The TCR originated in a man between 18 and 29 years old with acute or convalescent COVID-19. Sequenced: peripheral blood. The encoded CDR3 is CASSIEVELSNQPQHF. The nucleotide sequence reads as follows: TGTGCCAGTAGTATAGAGGTTGAACTCAGCAATCAGCCCCAGCATTTT.